This T cell receptor (beta chain) was captured in a study of blood T cell repertoires in COVID-19. The method was immunoSEQ multiplex PCR; TCRdb's version includes in-frame clones alone and lacks a portion of them. The profile covers about 190,000 clones, with 88% appearing a single time and around 4% taken by the ten largest. Looked up from germline, CDR1 is SEHNR and CDR2 is FQNEAQ (reference sequence). This CDR3 is built from 14 residues. V dropped 3 bases and J dropped 5; count of bases not matched to a gene: 4. The chain carries TRBV7-9 and TRBJ2-7; 10 bases match TRBD1. The source material was peripheral blood. This TCR was recovered from a woman aged 30 to 39 with acute or convalescent COVID-19. CDR3 residues: CASSFGQGVDEQYF. CDR3 coding DNA: TGTGCCAGCAGCTTCGGACAGGGGGTCGACGAGCAGTACTTC.